This T cell receptor (beta chain) appears in the sequencing data of a study of T cells in Graves' hyperthyroidism and ophthalmopathy (dated by TCRdb to between 2018 and 2021). Regarding the complete study: Peripheral blood samples were taken at the time of initial diagnosis, prior to any treatment. To identify TCR V-J signatures that set the groups apart, the researchers used a discovery cohort of 100 patients, made up of approximately 43 with Graves' ophthalmopathy and about 60 with stable Graves' hyperthyroidism. Prospective prediction of ophthalmopathy was tested in an independent validation cohort of some 20 hyperthyroidism patients and 17 patients who later progressed to ophthalmopathy. The 100 or so discovery patients were randomly divided into training and test sets at a 7:3 ratio. In addition, the study compared T-cell repertoires in thyroid tissue and in blood from about 6 Graves' hyperthyroidism patients. Once sampling was done, hyperthyroidism patients were given methimazole at a starting dose of 30 mg daily, whereas ophthalmopathy patients were given high-dose intravenous methylprednisolone. TCR Vbeta CDR3 sequencing of fewer than 150 peripheral blood samples (43 ophthalmopathy, 70 to 85 hyperthyroidism and some 17 progressor patients) is reported in the paper.

CDR1 and CDR2 are drawn from the germline V gene: SGDLS, YYNGEE. V loses 0 bases at its end and J loses 8 bases; junction bases beyond the gene matches: 16. The CDR3 runs 19 residues from the cysteine to the phenylalanine. Kept here is only the CDR3 DNA, which spans 57 bases and is read in frame from base 1. In its sample, this clonotype was seen a few times. The clone's antigen remains unknown. The sample holds no much larger clone one base away, and base qualities are not on file. Results and caveats for the whole study, not just this receptor: Most expanded thyroid clonotypes (frequency above 0.001) were also detected in blood, a finding suggesting that blood repertoires may reflect thyroid immune responses. During validation, the model predicted progression to ophthalmopathy a median of approximately 6 months ahead of onset, with almost 71% sensitivity and less than 85% specificity. Sample size was not statistically predetermined, and investigators were not blinded to group allocation. Ophthalmopathy was separated from stable hyperthyroidism by a 13 V-J signature model, with 85% to 90% sensitivity and approximately 81% specificity obtained in cross-validation and 80%/75% obtained in testing.

Moderately to severely active disease, a Clinical Activity Score of at least 3, a NOSPECS grade of at least 4, and a duration under 3 months were present in ophthalmopathy patients. Exclusion was applied to patients with uncontrolled infections, other autoimmune diseases, pregnancy or lactation. Clinical symptoms, serum thyroxine and TRAb, thyroid ultrasound, and orbital computed tomography formed the basis for the diagnoses. Ficoll-Paque density gradient centrifugation was used to isolate PBMCs from about 10 ml of fresh peripheral blood. Total RNA was extracted with Trizol reagent, and quality was checked on an Agilent 2100 Bioanalyzer. The TCR beta CDR3 regions were amplified from RNA transcripts. The first round of RT-PCR for the TCR CDR3 was performed with the HTBI primer set and the Qiagen OneStep RT-PCR kit. The libraries were constructed in a second round of multiplex PCR and then size-selected and purified. Libraries were sequenced paired-end with 100 bp reads on an Illumina HiSeq2000. The published analysis was carried out like this. SOAPnuke was used to process the raw data, with reads discarded if the reads contained adapters or uncalled bases, had a mean Phred below 15, or lacked an exact constant-primer or identifier match. COPE v1.2.5 was used to merge high-quality paired reads, and clonotypes were defined as unique nucleotide sequences. Clonotypes were aligned to IMGT TRBV, TRBD and TRBJ reference segments using MiTCR v1.1. Only V-J combinations with frequency above 0.0001, covering 99.2% of repertoires, were analysed. The TCS score was defined as the ratio of F50 (clonal expansion) to E x V (chaos), calculated using BLOSUM62-based TCRdist between CDR3 peptides within each V-J. Welch's t-statistics and random forest reduced around 550 V-J features to 13, which were used in a naive Bayes classifier (R e1071). TCRdb handled the public reads itself, with Q25 trimming in fastp and clone calling in MiXCR, and kept productive beta chains. Under each unique CDR3 protein, matching rows form one entry showing the most common genes and DNA. These V and J calls originate from TCRdb's pipeline instead of the authors' own analysis. Across this sample there are 700,000 or so distinct CDR3 sequences, with roughly 15% seen only once. The ten top clones hold around 12% of the sample.

This clonotype was sampled from a woman in her fifties or sixties with Graves' ophthalmopathy. The sequencing input was blood. This receptor chain uses TRBV9 and TRBJ2-3, and 12 bases in between align with TRBD2. The CDR3 region has the sequence CASSVVALVGTSGPATQYF. The nucleotides read TGTGCCAGCAGCGTAGTGGCTCTCGTAGGGACTAGCGGGCCAGCTACGCAGTATTTT.